The 10 T cell receptor beta chains below were found in one sample sequenced in a study of T cells after somatic rescue of genetic block. Repertoires were generated with immunoSEQ multiplex PCR, while TCRdb's copy carries only in-frame clones and drops some. This sample yields approximately 110,000 clones, of which over 80% are seen a single time; approximately 1.4% belongs to the top ten. The sequenced sample was peripheral blood mononuclear cells (PBMCs). Source of these receptors: a woman aged 18-29 years.

Only a few counts were recorded for this clone. This rearrangement joins TRBV4-1 to TRBJ1-2; possibly TRBD1 for D (6 bases). Per the germline V gene, CDR1 is MGHRA and CDR2 is YSYEKL. The CDR3 consists of 13 residues. The V end was cut by 4 bases, the J end by 4 bases, with 10 bases between. The CDR3 sequence is CASSLDSTYGYTF. The CDR3 DNA reads TGCGCCAGCAGCCTGGACAGCACCTATGGCTACACCTTC.

In regard to this clone: Germline and junction disagree at one end, which may indicate a read error. The chain couples TRBV5-1 to TRBJ2-7, with D possibly TRBD1 on 5 matching bases. Per the germline V gene, CDR1 is SGHRS and CDR2 is YFSETQ. CDR3 length equals 12 residues. In nucleotides, the CDR3 is TGCGCCGGCAGCTTAGGGGCCTACGAGCAGTACTTC. This translates into CAGSLGAYEQYF.

The chain links TRBV15 to TRBJ2-1; D call uncertain. Trimming cost V 11 bases and J 8 bases, with 19 bases left between them. CDR3 size: 13 residues. Germline CDR1 is LNHNV and CDR2 is YYDKDF (reference sequence). CDR3 nucleotide sequence: TGTGCCCCTAAAGGGTCCATTGTGGATGAGCAGTTCTTC. Amino acids: CAPKGSIVDEQFF. Using reference TRBV15 and TRBJ2-1 for the parts outside the CDR3, the full variable domain is DAMVIQNPRYQVTQFGKPVTLSCSQTLNHNVMYWYQQKSSQAPKLLFHYYDKDFNNEADTPDNFQSRRPNTSFCFLDIRSPGLGDTAMYLCAPKGSIVDEQFFGPGTRLTVL.

This chain uses TRBV13 with TRBJ2-7; 15 nucleotides line up with TRBD2. Germline CDR1 PRHDT, CDR2 FYEKMQ (reference sequence). This CDR3 has 17 amino acids. V was pared by 5 bases and J by 5 bases, with 10 bases of the junction left unmatched. The DNA for the CDR3 is TGTGCCAGCAGCCCGGGACTAGCGGGGGGCCGCCTGCACGAGCAGTACTTC. It codes for CASSPGLAGGRLHEQYF.

The chain links TRBV4-2 to TRBJ2-1; 9 nucleotides line up with TRBD2. This CDR3 spans 17 amino acids. With 0 bases clipped from V and 7 bases from J, the junction kept 10 bases outside the gene matches. Germline CDR1 reads LGHNA; CDR2 reads YNFKEQ. The DNA of the CDR3 is TGTGCCAGCAGCCAAGATTTTTGGCGGGGGGGGGAAAATGAGCAGTTCTTC. Encoded protein: CASSQDFWRGGENEQFF.

This chain joins TRBV4-2 and TRBJ1-2; D gene unclear. The germline V and J ends were trimmed by 1 base and 8 bases, with 11 bases remaining between them. The CDR3 extends over 13 amino acids. Germline CDR1 reads LGHNA; CDR2 reads YNFKEQ. CDR3 protein: CASSQGSDWGYTF. Written as DNA, the CDR3 is TGTGCCAGCAGCCAAGGCTCAGATTGGGGCTACACCTTC.

The rearrangement uses TRBV7-7 and TRBJ2-3, with D unresolved. Germline CDR1 and CDR2: SSHAT and FNYEAQ (reference sequence). The CDR3 is 14 residues long. Trimming removed 1 base at V and 5 bases at J, with 10 bases between. CDR3: CASSLEPFGDTQYF. The DNA of the CDR3 is TGTGCCAGCAGCTTAGAACCCTTTGGAGATACGCAGTATTTT.

The J gene is TRBJ2-6, the V gene TRBV4-2; D gene uncertain. V was trimmed by 6 bases and J by 0 bases, leaving 9 bases between them. Germline V lookup: CDR1 LGHNA, CDR2 YNFKEQ. The CDR3 contains 15 residues. CDR3 residues: CASSRPNSGANVLTF. The CDR3 DNA is TGTGCCAGCAGTCGCCCTAACTCTGGGGCCAACGTCCTGACTTTC.

The genes are TRBV6-5 and TRBJ1-1; tentatively, D is TRBD1 (6 bases). Between the trimmed V and J ends, which lost 4 bases and 1 base, there was a span of 13 bases. The CDR3 loop spans 15 amino acids. The germline CDR1 and CDR2 sequences are MNHEY and SVGAGI. As DNA, the CDR3 is TGTGCCAGCAGTTCGCTACAGGGCTGGAACACTGAAGCTTTCTTT. This encodes CASSSLQGWNTEAFF.

This clone has just a few counts. This chain links TRBV7-9 with TRBJ1-1, with 9 bases identical to TRBD1. Germline trimming cut 5 bases from V and 10 bases from J; bases unmatched to any gene: 2. This CDR3 comprises 11 residues. Germline V gives CDR1 SEHNR, CDR2 FQNEAQ (reference sequence). The CDR3 coding sequence is TGTGCCAGCAGCCTGGACAGGGGAGCTTTCTTT. It yields the protein CASSLDRGAFF.